A selection of T cell receptor beta chains follows, all from one sample in a study of OX40 agonist ivuxolimab in advanced cancers. Libraries were prepared by immunoSEQ multiplex PCR; TCRdb keeps only in-frame clonotypes and omits some of them. The sample shows 100,000 to 150,000 clones, roughly nine tenths of them seen only once. Here the sequenced sample was CD4+ or CD8+ T cells sorted from blood, taken in a trial of the OX40 agonist ivuxolimab. These receptors all stem from an adult with an advanced solid tumor such as melanoma, head and neck, liver or kidney cancer. Each CDR3 is given with its conserved first and last residue. The D gene is left open where the match is weak. Where a row states a size, it is once, few, many or the class of an expanded clone; other rows omit it.

d_call,j_call,v_call,clone_size,cdr3_nt,cdr3_aa
TRBD1,TRBJ2-5,TRBV2,-,TGTGCCAGCAGTCGACAGGGACAACAAGAGACCCAGTACTTC,CASSRQGQQETQYF
-,TRBJ1-2,TRBV18,-,TGTGCCAGCTCACCACCGGGGAGCGTGAACTATGGCTACACCTTC,CASSPPGSVNYGYTF
-,TRBJ2-7,TRBV28,-,TGTGCCAGCAGTTTAAACTACGAGCAGTACTTC,CASSLNYEQYF
TRBD1,TRBJ2-1,TRBV18,-,TGTGCCAGCTCACCCCCATACAGGGGGATATCCTACAATGAGCAGTTCTTC,CASSPPYRGISYNEQFF
TRBD2,TRBJ2-6,TRBV2,-,TGTGCCAGCAATCTAGCGGGAGGTTCTGGGGCCAACGTCCTGACTTTC,CASNLAGGSGANVLTF
TRBD1,TRBJ2-5,TRBV5-1,-,TGCGCCAGCAGCTGGACAGGGCAAGAGACCCAGTACTTC,CASSWTGQETQYF
TRBD2,TRBJ2-7,TRBV15,-,TGTGCCACCAGCACCGGACTAGCGAACGAGCAGTACTTC,CATSTGLANEQYF
-,TRBJ1-5,TRBV19,once,TGTGCCAGTAGTATAGTAGGGCCAATCTTAGAAGCCCAGCATTTT,CASSIVGPILEAQHF
TRBD1,TRBJ2-7,TRBV7-6,-,TGTGCCAGCAGCGCCGGACCATCGGGACAGTCCTACGAGCAGTACTTC,CASSAGPSGQSYEQYF
TRBD1,TRBJ1-2,TRBV28,-,TGTGCCAGCATGCCATACAGGGGGCGTAACTATGGCTACACCTTC,CASMPYRGRNYGYTF
TRBD2,TRBJ2-7,TRBV29-1,-,TGCAGCGTTGATCTTGGACTAGCGGGAGTATACGAGCAGTACTTC,CSVDLGLAGVYEQYF
-,TRBJ1-4,TRBV19,-,TGTGCCAGTAGCCCCCTGGACAGTAATGAAAAACTGTTTTTT,CASSPLDSNEKLFF
-,TRBJ1-2,TRBV20-1,-,TGCAGTGCTAGTGACCTGCGGGGCTACACCTTC,CSASDLRGYTF
-,TRBJ2-7,TRBV25-1,-,TGTGCCAGCAGTAAACAGGTTATGGGGGACGAGCAGTACTTC,CASSKQVMGDEQYF
TRBD1,TRBJ1-5,TRBV7-9,-,TGTGCCAGCAGCTCCACCCGCGACAGGGATTATCAGCCCCAGCATTTT,CASSSTRDRDYQPQHF
-,TRBJ1-2,TRBV30,-,TGTGCCTGGAGTGTTGGGGTTTATGTTGGCTACACCTTC,CAWSVGVYVGYTF
TRBD2,TRBJ2-1,TRBV2,-,TGTGCCAGCAGGGGTCTAGCGGGAGGCTCCTACAATGAGCAGTTCTTC,CASRGLAGGSYNEQFF
-,TRBJ1-2,TRBV7-9,few,TGTGCCAGCAGCTCTGGACAGTACACCTTC,CASSSGQYTF
TRBD1,TRBJ2-3,TRBV9,-,TGTGCCAGCAGCCGCCAGACAGGGTCCGGAGATACGCAGTATTTT,CASSRQTGSGDTQYF
TRBD2,TRBJ2-7,TRBV29-1,-,TGCAGCGTCGCTAGGGGACTAATCTACGAGCAGTACTTC,CSVARGLIYEQYF
-,TRBJ2-7,TRBV7-2,-,TGTGCCAGCAGCTTCGGACGGATCTACGAGCAGTACTTC,CASSFGRIYEQYF
-,TRBJ1-4,TRBV2,-,TGTGCCAGCAGTGGTCAGATGGCTGCAACTAATGAAAAACTGTTTTTT,CASSGQMAATNEKLFF
TRBD2,TRBJ2-1,TRBV10-3,-,TGTGCCATTAGACTAGCGGGCCAGGGAGATGAGCAGTTCTTC,CAIRLAGQGDEQFF
-,TRBJ1-1,TRBV29-1,-,TGCAGCGTTGGTCAGGGGCCTGAAGCTTTCTTT,CSVGQGPEAFF
-,TRBJ2-7,TRBV5-1,-,TGCGCCAGCAGCTTGGCTTCTACACAGGGTTGGAGGGAGCAGTACTTC,CASSLASTQGWREQYF
-,TRBJ1-5,TRBV4-3,-,TGCGCCAGCAGCCAACAAAGGGGCAATCAGCCCCAGCATTTT,CASSQQRGNQPQHF
-,TRBJ1-1,TRBV5-1,-,TGCGCCAGCAGCTTGGGCTTTGGGGAAAGGAACACTGAAGCTTTCTTT,CASSLGFGERNTEAFF
-,TRBJ2-3,TRBV28,-,TGTGCCAGCAGGAAAGGGGGGAGCACAGATACGCAGTATTTT,CASRKGGSTDTQYF
-,TRBJ1-5,TRBV9,-,TGTGCCAGCAGCGTAGGCCCCGACTCAGCTCGGCCCCAGCATTTT,CASSVGPDSARPQHF
TRBD1,TRBJ1-2,TRBV9,-,TGTGCCAGCAGCTCACCAGGGGGGCATGGCTACACCTTC,CASSSPGGHGYTF
TRBD1,TRBJ2-7,TRBV6-5,-,TGTGCCAGCAGTCCCCGGGACAGACACTACGAGCAGTACTTC,CASSPRDRHYEQYF
-,TRBJ1-5,TRBV19,-,TGTGCCAGTAGTATCTCCCAACATCAGCCCCAGCATTTT,CASSISQHQPQHF
TRBD1,TRBJ2-7,TRBV30,-,TGTGCCTGGGAGCCGGGACAGGGACGGGGCGAGCAGTACTTC,CAWEPGQGRGEQYF
TRBD1,TRBJ1-4,TRBV14,-,TGTGCCAGCAGCCTAAACAGGGGTGGGGGCGAAAAACTGTTTTTT,CASSLNRGGGEKLFF
-,TRBJ1-5,TRBV7-2,few,TGTGCCAGCAGCTTAGACGGGACAAACAATCAGCCCCAGCATTTT,CASSLDGTNNQPQHF
TRBD1,TRBJ1-6,TRBV19,-,TGTGCCAGTAGTACCACCGACAGGGAACCCCTCCACTTT,CASSTTDREPLHF
-,TRBJ2-3,TRBV9,-,TGTGCCAGCAGCGGGGGCTATAGCACAGATACGCAGTATTTT,CASSGGYSTDTQYF
-,TRBJ2-2,TRBV9,-,TGTGCCAGCAGCTTCACGGGAGGGGAGCTGTTTTTT,CASSFTGGELFF
-,TRBJ2-5,TRBV5-1,-,TGCGCCAGCAGCCGCCGGTACCAAGAGACCCAGTACTTC,CASSRRYQETQYF
-,TRBJ1-1,TRBV5-6,-,TGTGCCAGCAGCTTGTATAGGGCTGAAGCTTTCTTT,CASSLYRAEAFF
TRBD1,TRBJ1-5,TRBV19,-,TGTGCCAGTAGTCGGACAGGGGGAGAGCCCCAGCATTTT,CASSRTGGEPQHF
TRBD1,TRBJ2-6,TRBV7-9,once,TGTGCCAGCCTCTTAGCGAGGACAGGCACTTCTGGGGCCAACGTCCTGACTTTC,CASLLARTGTSGANVLTF
-,TRBJ1-2,TRBV7-2,-,TGTGCCAGCAGCTTAGGACACAGCTCTAACTATGGCTACACCTTC,CASSLGHSSNYGYTF